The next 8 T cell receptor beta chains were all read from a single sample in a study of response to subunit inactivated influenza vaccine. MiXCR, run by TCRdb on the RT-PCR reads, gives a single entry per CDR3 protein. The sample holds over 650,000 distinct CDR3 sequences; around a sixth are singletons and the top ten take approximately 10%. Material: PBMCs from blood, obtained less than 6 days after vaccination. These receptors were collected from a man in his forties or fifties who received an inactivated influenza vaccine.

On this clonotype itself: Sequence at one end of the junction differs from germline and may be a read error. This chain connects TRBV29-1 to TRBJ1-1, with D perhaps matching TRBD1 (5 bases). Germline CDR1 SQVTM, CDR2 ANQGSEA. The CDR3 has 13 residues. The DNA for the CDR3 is TGCAGCGTTGACGGCAGGGTTCTCTCCGCACTCGTATTT. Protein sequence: CSVDGRVLSALVF.

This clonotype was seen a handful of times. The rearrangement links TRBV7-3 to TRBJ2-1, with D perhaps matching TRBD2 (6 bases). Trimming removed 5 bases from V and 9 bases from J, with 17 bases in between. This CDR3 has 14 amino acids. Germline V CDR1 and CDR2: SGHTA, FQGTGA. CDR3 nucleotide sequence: TGTGCCAGCAGCCAATTTGGGTCCGGGGGTGAGCAGTTCTTC. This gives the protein CASSQFGSGGEQFF.

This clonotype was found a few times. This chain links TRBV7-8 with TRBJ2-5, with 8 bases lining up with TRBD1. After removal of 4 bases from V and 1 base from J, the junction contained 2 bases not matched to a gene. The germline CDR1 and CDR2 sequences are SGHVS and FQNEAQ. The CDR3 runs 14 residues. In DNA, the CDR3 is TGTGCCAGCAGCTCCAGGGGGCTCCAAGAGACCCAGTACTTC. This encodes CASSSRGLQETQYF.

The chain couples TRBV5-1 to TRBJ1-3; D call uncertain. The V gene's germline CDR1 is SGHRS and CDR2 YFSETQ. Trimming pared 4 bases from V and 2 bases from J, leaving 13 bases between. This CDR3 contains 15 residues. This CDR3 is CASSPRASTGNTIYF. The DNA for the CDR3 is TGCGCCAGCAGCCCTCGGGCCTCAACTGGAAACACCATATATTTT.

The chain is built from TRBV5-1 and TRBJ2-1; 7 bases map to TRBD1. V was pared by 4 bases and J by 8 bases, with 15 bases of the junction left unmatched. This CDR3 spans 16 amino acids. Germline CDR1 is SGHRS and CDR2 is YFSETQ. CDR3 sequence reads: CASSGQGQSKGDEQFF. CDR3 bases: TGCGCCAGCAGCGGTCAGGGACAGTCAAAGGGCGATGAGCAGTTCTTC.

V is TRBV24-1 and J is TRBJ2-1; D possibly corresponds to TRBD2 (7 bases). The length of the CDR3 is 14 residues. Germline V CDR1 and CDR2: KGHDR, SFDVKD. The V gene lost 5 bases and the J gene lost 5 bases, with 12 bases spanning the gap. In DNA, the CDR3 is TGTGCCACCAGTGCGGTCGGGGGGCACAATGAGCAGTTCTTC. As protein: CATSAVGGHNEQFF.

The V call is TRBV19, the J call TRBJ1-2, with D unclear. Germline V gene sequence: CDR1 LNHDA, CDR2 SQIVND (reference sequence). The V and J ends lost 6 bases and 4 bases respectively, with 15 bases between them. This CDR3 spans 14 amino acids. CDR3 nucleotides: TGTGCCAGTAGACATACCAATCGGGGCTATGGCTACACCTTC. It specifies CASRHTNRGYGYTF.

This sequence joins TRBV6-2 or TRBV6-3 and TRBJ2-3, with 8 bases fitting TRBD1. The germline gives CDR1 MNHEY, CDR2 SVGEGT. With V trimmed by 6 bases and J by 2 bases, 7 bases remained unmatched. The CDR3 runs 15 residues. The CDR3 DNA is TGTGCCAGCAGATTCCGACAGGGGATCACAGATACGCAGTATTTT. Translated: CASRFRQGITDTQYF.